This is a list of T cell receptor beta chains from one sample in a study of T cells expressing NK-cell markers. TCRdb re-called the 5' RACE reads and shows each CDR3 protein once, DNA omitted. The ten top clones account for around 1.4%, within a sample of about 430,000 distinct CDR3 sequences. The sequencing sample was made of blood T cells: a sorted CD56 or NKG2C T cell subset, CD4+ or CD8+ T cells, or bulk PBMC T cells (not recorded which). All receptors come from a woman between 45 and 60 years old in good health. Both conserved end residues are part of each CDR3.

j_call: TRBJ1-1
v_call: TRBV7-6
cdr3_aa: CASSLEGAKNTEAFF

j_call: TRBJ2-1
v_call: TRBV20-1
cdr3_aa: CSAQRGDKLFF

j_call: TRBJ2-7
v_call: TRBV10-2
cdr3_aa: CASSEHTGTGYYEQYF

j_call: TRBJ2-5
v_call: TRBV20-1
cdr3_aa: CSVSTSGRGETQYF

j_call: TRBJ1-2
v_call: TRBV12-3/TRBV12-4
cdr3_aa: CASTPWAGGANLRGYTF

j_call: TRBJ1-2
v_call: TRBV4-1
cdr3_aa: CASSQPTGGNYGYTF

j_call: TRBJ2-1
v_call: TRBV3-1
cdr3_aa: CASSQDGLAGKFF

j_call: TRBJ1-2
v_call: TRBV2
cdr3_aa: CASSDRQGLLRGYTF

j_call: TRBJ2-7
v_call: TRBV5-6
cdr3_aa: CASSLTRVQTYEQYF

j_call: TRBJ2-7
v_call: TRBV7-9
cdr3_aa: CASSFPGQGAGEQYF

j_call: TRBJ2-1
v_call: TRBV25-1
cdr3_aa: CASRETPSSYNEQFF

j_call: TRBJ2-1
v_call: TRBV15
cdr3_aa: CATSRDPASSEFF

j_call: TRBJ1-2
v_call: TRBV7-9
cdr3_aa: CASSLLNGTNYGYTF

j_call: TRBJ2-3
v_call: TRBV20-1
cdr3_aa: CSASPGGMGDTQYF

j_call: TRBJ2-2
v_call: TRBV4-2
cdr3_aa: CASSQGERFTGELFF

j_call: TRBJ2-3
v_call: TRBV6-6
cdr3_aa: CASSSHLATDTQYF

j_call: TRBJ1-2
v_call: TRBV5-1
cdr3_aa: CASTDSPNYGYTF

j_call: TRBJ2-3
v_call: TRBV29-1
cdr3_aa: CSASEGSGGTDTQYF

j_call: TRBJ2-1
v_call: TRBV12-3/TRBV12-4
cdr3_aa: CASSSGTSTYNEQFF

j_call: TRBJ2-1
v_call: TRBV7-6
cdr3_aa: CASSSTSGRSNEQFF

j_call: TRBJ2-7
v_call: TRBV11-2
cdr3_aa: CASSNWTDYEQYF

j_call: TRBJ1-1
v_call: TRBV12-5
cdr3_aa: CASGRGPGQGSFGVNTEAFF

j_call: TRBJ2-7
v_call: TRBV12-3/TRBV12-4
cdr3_aa: CASSFRDRTYEQYF

j_call: TRBJ2-1
v_call: TRBV7-3
cdr3_aa: CASSPLGTIYNEQFF

j_call: TRBJ2-3
v_call: TRBV6-1
cdr3_aa: CASRSLGHPSTDTQYF